This TCR beta chain was found in a study of blood T cell repertoires in COVID-19. Study context: The United States, Italy and Spain were the sources of the acute and convalescent COVID-19 samples. Nucleic acid was either cDNA or gDNA, and it came from T cells, B-cell-depleted T cells, or PBMCs.

This clone was detected only once. How the authors handled the data: Amplification of reference gene primers provided the estimated nucleated cell counts. Profiled with immunoSEQ multiplex PCR; TCRdb holds only in-frame clones, not every one. The V and J calls and clone size were taken over from that table, and D and trimming were inferred from the DNA. The table has about 140,000 clones, approximately 73% seen once; the top ten hold around 4%. The CDR3 has 14 residues. Germline lookup yields CDR1 ENHRY and CDR2 SYGVKD. The V end lost 4 bases, the J end lost 4 bases, and 13 bases lay between the germline ends.

This receptor was identified in a man aged 55 to 70 with acute or convalescent COVID-19. The chain employs TRBV10-3 and TRBJ1-1; perhaps TRBD1 as D (6 bases). What was sequenced was peripheral blood. The CDR3 DNA follows: TGTGCCATCAGTGCGACCAGGGGTTCCACTGAAGCTTTCTTT. It encodes CAISATRGSTEAFF.